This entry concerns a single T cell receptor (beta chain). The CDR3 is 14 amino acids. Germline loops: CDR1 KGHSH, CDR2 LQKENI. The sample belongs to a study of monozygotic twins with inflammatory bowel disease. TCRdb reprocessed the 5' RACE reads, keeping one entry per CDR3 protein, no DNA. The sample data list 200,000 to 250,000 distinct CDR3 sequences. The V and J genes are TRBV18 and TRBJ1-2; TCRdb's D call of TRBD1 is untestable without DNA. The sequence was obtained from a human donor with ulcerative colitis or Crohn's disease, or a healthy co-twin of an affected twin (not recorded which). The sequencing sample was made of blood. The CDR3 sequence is CASSRPGTYYGYTF.